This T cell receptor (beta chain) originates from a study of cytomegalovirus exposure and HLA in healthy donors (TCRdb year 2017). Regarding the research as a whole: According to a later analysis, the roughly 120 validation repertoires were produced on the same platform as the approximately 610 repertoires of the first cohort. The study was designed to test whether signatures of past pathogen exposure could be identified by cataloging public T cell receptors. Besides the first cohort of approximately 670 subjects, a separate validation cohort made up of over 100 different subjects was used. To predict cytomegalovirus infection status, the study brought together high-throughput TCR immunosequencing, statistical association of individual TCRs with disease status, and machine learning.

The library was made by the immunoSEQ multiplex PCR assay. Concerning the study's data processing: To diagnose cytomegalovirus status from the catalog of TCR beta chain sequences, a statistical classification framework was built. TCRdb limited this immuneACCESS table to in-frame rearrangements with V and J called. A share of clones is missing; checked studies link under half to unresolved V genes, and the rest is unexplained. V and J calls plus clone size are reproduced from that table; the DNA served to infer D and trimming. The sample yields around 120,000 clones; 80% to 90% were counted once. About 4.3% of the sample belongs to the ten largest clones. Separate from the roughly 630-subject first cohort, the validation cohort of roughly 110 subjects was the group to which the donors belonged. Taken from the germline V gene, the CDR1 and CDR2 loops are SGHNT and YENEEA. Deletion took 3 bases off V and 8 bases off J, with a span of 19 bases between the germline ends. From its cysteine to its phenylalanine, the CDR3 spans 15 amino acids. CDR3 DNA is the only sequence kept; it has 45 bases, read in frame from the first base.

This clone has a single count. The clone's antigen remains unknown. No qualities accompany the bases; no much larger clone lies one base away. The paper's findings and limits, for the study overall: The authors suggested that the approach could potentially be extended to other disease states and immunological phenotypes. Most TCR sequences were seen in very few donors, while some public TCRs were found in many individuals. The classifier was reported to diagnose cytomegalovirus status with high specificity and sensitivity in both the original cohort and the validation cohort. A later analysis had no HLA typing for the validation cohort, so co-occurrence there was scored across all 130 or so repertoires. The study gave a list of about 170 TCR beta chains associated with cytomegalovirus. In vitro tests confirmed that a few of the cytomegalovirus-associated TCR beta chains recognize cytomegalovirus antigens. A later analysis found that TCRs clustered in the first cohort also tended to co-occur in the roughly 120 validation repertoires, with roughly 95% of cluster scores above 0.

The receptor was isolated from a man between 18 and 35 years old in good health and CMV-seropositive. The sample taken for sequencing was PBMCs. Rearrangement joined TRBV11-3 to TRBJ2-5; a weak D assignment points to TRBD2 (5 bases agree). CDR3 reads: CASSFSGADPVTQYF. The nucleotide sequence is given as TGTGCCAGCAGCTTTTCAGGAGCGGACCCAGTCACCCAGTACTTC.